The T cell receptor (beta chain) described here comes from a study of cytomegalovirus exposure and HLA in healthy donors. General study findings and limits: In a later analysis, an Asian-associated ancestry cluster reportedly showed fewer N-insertions than the roughly 730-donor mean. In an earlier analysis, about 87% or about 30%: the productive usage of most TCR beta V segments.

It was healthy bone marrow donors who served as donors. The PCR employed 60 Vbeta primers together with 13 Jbeta primers. Produced via immunoSEQ multiplex PCR; TCRdb's table is partial and in-frame only. The profile shows 150,000 to 200,000 clones, just under 80% of them singletons. On this clone itself: The target antigen is unknown.

V gave up 2 bases and J gave up 4 bases; unmatched junction bases: 1. This CDR3 is 14 amino acids long. Germline V gives CDR1 KGHSH, CDR2 LQKENI. The clonotype comes from a woman aged 30 to 39 in good health and CMV-seropositive. The sample taken for sequencing was PBMCs. The chain carries TRBV18 and TRBJ2-3; 9 bases agree with TRBD1. This CDR3 reads CASSPGQGSDTQYF. The CDR3 DNA follows: TGTGCCAGCTCACCAGGACAGGGGTCAGATACGCAGTATTTT.